The present T cell receptor beta chain was sequenced within a study of blood T cell repertoires in COVID-19. For the study at large: COVID-19 samples from acute and convalescent phases originated in the United States, Italy and Spain. The analysed material was cDNA or gDNA that came from T cells, B-cell-depleted T cells, or PBMCs.

How the authors handled the data: The authors estimated nucleated cell counts from reference gene primer amplification. Profiled with immunoSEQ multiplex PCR; TCRdb holds only in-frame clones, not every one. V and J calls and clone size are those listed in that table; D and trimming were worked out from the DNA. The data hold 150,000 to 200,000 clones, with 70% to 90% observed a single time. This CDR3 region has 13 residues. Trimming shortened V by 0 bases and J by 13 bases, and 13 bases separated the two germline ends. Germline assignment: CDR1 SGHAT and CDR2 FQNNGV. The sequencing sample was made of peripheral blood. The source of this sequence is a man aged 35 to 55 with active or convalescent COVID-19. The rearrangement uses TRBV11-2 and TRBJ2-4, with TRBD1 as a possible D gene (6 bases). CDR3 residues: CASSLDHGQSQYF. The CDR3 DNA follows: TGTGCCAGCAGCTTAGACCATGGACAGTCCCAGTACTTC.